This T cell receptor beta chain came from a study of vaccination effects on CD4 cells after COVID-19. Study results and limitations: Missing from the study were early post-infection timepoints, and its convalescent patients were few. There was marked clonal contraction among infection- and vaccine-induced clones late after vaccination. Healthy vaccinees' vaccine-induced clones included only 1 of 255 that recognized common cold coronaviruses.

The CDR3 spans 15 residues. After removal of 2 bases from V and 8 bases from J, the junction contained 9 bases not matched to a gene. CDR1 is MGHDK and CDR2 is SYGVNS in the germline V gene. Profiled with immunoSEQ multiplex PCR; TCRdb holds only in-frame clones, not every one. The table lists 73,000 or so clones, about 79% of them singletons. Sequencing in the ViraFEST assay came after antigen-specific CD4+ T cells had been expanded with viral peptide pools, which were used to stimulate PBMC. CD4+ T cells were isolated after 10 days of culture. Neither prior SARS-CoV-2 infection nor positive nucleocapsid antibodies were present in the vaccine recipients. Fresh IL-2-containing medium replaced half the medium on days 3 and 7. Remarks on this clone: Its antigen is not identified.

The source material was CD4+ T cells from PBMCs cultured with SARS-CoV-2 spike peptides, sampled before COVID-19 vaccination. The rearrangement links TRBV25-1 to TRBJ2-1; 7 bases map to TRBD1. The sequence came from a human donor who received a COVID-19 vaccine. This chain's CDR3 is CASSEERAGGYEQFF. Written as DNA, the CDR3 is TGTGCCAGCAGTGAAGAAAGGGCAGGGGGTTATGAGCAGTTCTTC.